The 31 T cell receptor beta chains below all came from one sample that was sequenced in a study of blood T cell repertoires in COVID-19. The protocol was immunoSEQ multiplex PCR, while the TCRdb copy is restricted to in-frame clones and leaves out a portion. Of around 230,000 clones in the sample, about 85% were seen once. Sequenced: peripheral blood. The origin of the receptors is a man aged 55-75 years who had recovered from COVID-19.

This chain uses TRBV10-1 with TRBJ2-1; D possibly corresponds to TRBD1 (6 bases). Per the germline V gene, CDR1 is WNHNN and CDR2 is SYGVQD (reference sequence). CDR3 length equals 16 residues. The ends were cut back, 0 bases at V and 5 bases at J, with 14 bases in the middle. CDR3 coding DNA: TGCGCCAGCAGTGAGTCTGCACAGGGTTGGGACAATGAGCAGTTCTTC. This encodes CASSESAQGWDNEQFF.

The chain recombines TRBV25-1 with TRBJ2-3; TRBD1 aligns across 8 bases. V lost 6 bases and J lost 2; bases outside the gene matches: 7. The CDR3 totals 15 residues. Germline V gives CDR1 MGHDK, CDR2 SYGVNS. In nucleotides, the CDR3 is TGTGCCAGCAGCGATCACAGGGGGGTCACAGATACGCAGTATTTT. Translation: CASSDHRGVTDTQYF.

The chain has TRBV14 and TRBJ2-2, with D possibly matching TRBD1 (6 bases). The V gene's germline CDR1 is SGHDN and CDR2 FVKESK. The length of the CDR3 is 17 residues. Trimming shortened V by 4 bases and J by 0 bases, and 15 bases separated the two germline ends. The CDR3 DNA reads TGTGCCAGCAGCCCAAAGGACAGCGCCTCGAACACCGGGGAGCTGTTTTTT. This sequence encodes CASSPKDSASNTGELFF.

In this sample, this clone turned up once. The chain employs TRBV19 and TRBJ1-6; the match to TRBD1 covers 10 bases. Trimming took 3 bases from V and 10 from J; bases not matched to a gene: 12. CDR1 is LNHDA, CDR2 SQIVND, per germline (reference sequence). The CDR3 is 17 amino acids. The CDR3 region is CASSIGDRDRGRSPLHF. CDR3 DNA: TGTGCCAGTAGTATCGGCGACAGGGACAGGGGTAGGTCACCCCTCCACTTT.

V usage is TRBV6-5 and J usage is TRBJ2-3, with 9 bases lining up with TRBD1. This CDR3 comprises 15 residues. J was trimmed by 2 bases and V by 5 bases; bases with no gene match: 5. CDR1 MNHEY and CDR2 SVGAGI come from the germline V gene. CDR3 DNA: TGTGCCAGCAGTAAACAGGGGGCCCTCACAGATACGCAGTATTTT. This gives the protein CASSKQGALTDTQYF.

In its sample, this clone was seen once. This rearrangement joins TRBV6-6 to TRBJ1-5; D may be TRBD1 (5 bases). The CDR3 runs 13 residues. Deletions cut 6 bases from V and 6 bases from J, with 12 bases between. The germline gives CDR1 MNHNY, CDR2 SVGAGI (reference sequence). The CDR3 loop reads CASSTAGIQPQHF. CDR3 nucleotide sequence: TGTGCCAGCAGCACTGCAGGGATTCAGCCCCAGCATTTT.

V usage is TRBV5-5 and J usage is TRBJ1-4; D may be TRBD1 (6 bases). Germline V lookup: CDR1 SGHKS, CDR2 YYEKEE (reference sequence). With 1 base removed from V and 6 bases from J, the gap between germline ends came to 16 bases. The CDR3 contains 16 residues. The DNA for the CDR3 is TGTGCCAGCAGCTTGTTTCCCACAGGGCCCGATGAAAAACTGTTTTTT. Translating it yields CASSLFPTGPDEKLFF.

The chain links TRBV18 to TRBJ1-4; D might be TRBD1 (6 bases). CDR3 size: 13 residues. V lost 1 base and J 8 bases, leaving 8 bases between the germline ends. Germline CDR1 KGHSH, CDR2 LQKENI. CDR3 loop: CASSPRGLEKLFF. The DNA of the CDR3 is TGTGCCAGCTCACCACGGGGGCTAGAAAAACTGTTTTTT. The full variable domain, its missing parts supplied by reference TRBV18 and TRBJ1-4, is NAGVMQNPRHLVRRRGQEARLRCSPMKGHSHVYWYRQLPEEGLKFMVYLQKENIIDESGMPKERFSAEFPKEGPSILRIQQVVRGDSAAYFCASSPRGLEKLFFGSGTQLSVL.

V and J are TRBV5-1 and TRBJ2-1; the match to TRBD2 covers 9 bases. The CDR3 is made up of 18 amino acids. V lost 0 bases, J lost 9 bases, and 16 bases stayed unmatched. From germline, CDR1 is SGHRS and CDR2 YFSETQ. This chain's CDR3 is CASSLAFRLAGTMGEQFF. The CDR3 nucleotides are TGCGCCAGCAGCTTGGCCTTCCGCCTAGCGGGGACCATGGGTGAGCAGTTCTTC.

The gene calls are TRBV19 and TRBJ1-1, with unresolved D. This CDR3 has 13 residues. The ends were cut back, 6 bases at V and 1 base at J, with 9 bases in the middle. Per germline, CDR1 LNHDA and CDR2 SQIVND (reference sequence). The CDR3 nucleotides are TGTGCCAGTAGAGAGACTGGGAACACTGAAGCTTTCTTT. Translation gives CASRETGNTEAFF.

About this clone: Distinct nucleotide sequences in the sample also encode this CDR3. The chain couples TRBV9 to TRBJ2-2; 13 bases line up with TRBD2. With 4 bases clipped from V and 6 bases from J, the junction kept 6 bases outside the gene matches. CDR1 is SGDLS and CDR2 is YYNGEE in the germline V gene. The CDR3 extends over 16 amino acids. The CDR3 coding sequence is TGTGCCAGCAGCTCCCGTGGGACTAGCGGGGCCGGGGAGCTGTTTTTT. This sequence encodes CASSSRGTSGAGELFF.

This clone was counted once. The J gene is TRBJ1-1, the V gene TRBV24-1; no definite D call. Trimming took 0 bases from V and 7 from J, leaving 8 bases between them. Germline V lookup: CDR1 KGHDR, CDR2 SFDVKD. CDR3 size: 13 residues. In DNA form, the CDR3 reads TGTGCCACCAGTGATTTGCTCCGAGGTGAAGCTTTCTTT. Protein sequence: CATSDLLRGEAFF.

This clone has ten or more counts. J is TRBJ2-7 and V is TRBV2, with no clear D. The CDR3 has 12 amino acids. Germline values: CDR1 SNHLY, CDR2 FYNNEI. Trimming took 5 bases from V and 1 from J, leaving 6 bases between them. The CDR3 here is CASSFNSYEQYF. CDR3 coding DNA: TGTGCCAGCAGTTTCAATTCCTACGAGCAGTACTTC.

In DNA form, the CDR3 reads TGTGCCAGCAGCAAAGGAAGGACAGGAGGGGAAAAACTGTTTTTT. It translates to CASSKGRTGGEKLFF. This chain links TRBV21-1 with TRBJ1-4; TRBD1, as called in the table, went unchecked against the DNA. TRBV21-1 is labeled a pseudogene. This CDR3 is 15 amino acids long.

The V gene is TRBV7-9, the J gene TRBJ1-2; D might be TRBD1 (5 bases). This CDR3 comprises 11 residues. V was pared by 4 bases and J by 14 bases, with 14 bases between. CDR1 SEHNR and CDR2 FQNEAQ come from the germline V gene (reference sequence). CDR3 bases: TGTGCCAGCAGCTGGAATAGGGAGGGGACCTTC. Its translation: CASSWNREGTF.

The chain's CDR3 is CASSYVGGLEKLFF. In DNA form, the CDR3 reads TGTGCCAGCAGTTACGTGGGGGGTCTGGAAAAACTGTTTTTT. V gene TRBV6-6 combines with J gene TRBJ1-4, with a tentative D call TRBD1 (5 bases). Germline V gene lookup returns CDR1 MNHNY and CDR2 SVGAGI (reference sequence). CDR3 length: 14 amino acids. Trimming removed 2 bases from V and 8 bases from J, with 12 bases in between.

The chain links TRBV6-5 to TRBJ1-5; D might be TRBD1 (5 bases). The germline gives CDR1 MNHEY, CDR2 SVGAGI. V was pared by 5 bases and J by 0 bases, with 8 bases between. The CDR3 is made up of 14 amino acids. The CDR3 protein is CASSQQGSNQPQHF. For the CDR3, the DNA is TGTGCCAGCAGTCAGCAGGGTAGCAATCAGCCCCAGCATTTT.

The V call is TRBV27, the J call TRBJ1-6; maybe TRBD1 (6 bases). The CDR3 is made up of 17 amino acids. Germline V lookup: CDR1 MNHEY, CDR2 SMNVEV (reference sequence). V lost 0 bases, J lost 2 bases, and 11 bases lay in between. CDR3: CASSLSGGGTYNSPLHF. The CDR3, as DNA: TGTGCCAGCAGTTTATCGGGTGGGGGCACCTATAATTCACCCCTCCACTTT.

This chain joins TRBV4-2 and TRBJ2-1; possible D gene TRBD2, 7 bases. The CDR3 loop spans 15 amino acids. The germline V gene encodes CDR1 LGHNA and CDR2 YNFKEQ. The V and J ends lost 2 bases and 12 bases respectively, with 20 bases between them. The CDR3 protein is CASSQRAGARVGQFF. Written as DNA, the CDR3 is TGTGCCAGCAGCCAAAGGGCGGGGGCAAGGGTGGGGCAGTTCTTC.

This clone was seen only once. The V call is TRBV11-2, the J call TRBJ2-3, with 8 bases matching TRBD2. V gave up 5 bases and J gave up 1 base; unmatched junction bases: 11. The CDR3 runs 17 residues. Germline V gene sequence: CDR1 SGHAT, CDR2 FQNNGV. The CDR3 sequence is CASSPRGAGGRTDTQYF. As DNA, the CDR3 is TGTGCCAGCAGCCCCCGCGGGGCGGGGGGCCGCACAGATACGCAGTATTTT. The variable domain in full, completed from reference TRBV11-2 and TRBJ2-3, reads EAGVAQSPRYKIIEKRQSVAFWCNPISGHATLYWYQQILGQGPKLLIQFQNNGVVDDSQLPKDRFSAERLKGVDSTLKIQPAKLEDSAVYLCASSPRGAGGRTDTQYFGPGTRLTVL.

This clone was recorded once. The CDR3 sequence: CAGQASGANVLTF. Written as DNA, the CDR3 is TGTGCCGGACAGGCTTCTGGGGCCAACGTCCTGACTTTC. This chain joins TRBV6-5 and TRBJ2-6; 7 bases are a match to TRBD1. Germline V gene sequence: CDR1 MNHEY, CDR2 SVGAGI. The CDR3 length is 13 residues. J gave up 1 base and V 11 bases, and 2 bases lay outside the gene matches.

J is TRBJ2-7 and V is TRBV6-5; TRBD2 matches 7 bases. CDR1 is MNHEY and CDR2 is SVGAGI in the germline V gene. This CDR3 spans 14 amino acids. Losses at the gene ends were 10 bases for V and 0 bases for J; bases not matched to a gene: 9. Written as DNA, the CDR3 is TGTGCCACTGCACGGGCTAGCGGCTCCTACGAGCAGTACGTC. Its translation: CATARASGSYEQYV.

The J gene is TRBJ2-2, the V gene TRBV5-1; D unresolved. There are 14 residues in the CDR3. The V gene's germline CDR1 is SGHRS and CDR2 YFSETQ. V lost 0 bases, J lost 7 bases, and 10 bases lay in between. Here the CDR3 reads CASSLDWRGGELFF. The CDR3 DNA sequence: TGCGCCAGCAGCTTGGACTGGCGAGGCGGGGAGCTGTTTTTT.

In regard to this clone: Other DNA sequences from this sample encode an identical CDR3 as well. The CDR3 coding sequence is TGTGCCAGCAGCTTGAACACCCCTAGCACAGATACGCAGTATTTT. This codes for CASSLNTPSTDTQYF. This chain uses TRBV5-5 with TRBJ2-3; D gene ambiguous. The CDR3 is made up of 15 amino acids. V lost 1 base to trimming and J lost 0 bases, with 9 bases between them. Germline loops: CDR1 SGHKS, CDR2 YYEKEE (reference sequence).

Turning to this clone: Additional DNA sequences in this sample encode the identical CDR3. The rearrangement uses TRBV12-3 or TRBV12-4 and TRBJ1-1; D possibly corresponds to TRBD1 (6 bases). This CDR3 contains 13 residues. Deletions cut 5 bases from V and 4 bases from J, with 11 bases between. The chain's CDR3 is CASSLTRGTEAFF. CDR3 nucleotide sequence: TGTGCCAGCAGTCTGACCAGGGGCACTGAAGCTTTCTTT.

CDR3 DNA sequence: TGCGCCAGCAGCGAAAGGACAGCCAATTCACCCCTCCACTTT. Its protein product is CASSERTANSPLHF. The chain carries TRBV5-1 and TRBJ1-6, with D possibly being TRBD1 (6 bases). The V end lost 4 bases, the J end lost 7 bases, and 12 bases lay between the germline ends. Per the germline V gene, CDR1 is SGHRS and CDR2 is YFSETQ. The CDR3 runs to 14 residues.

V usage is TRBV6-5 and J usage is TRBJ1-5; tentatively, D is TRBD1 (5 bases). Trimming stripped 0 bases from V and 1 base from J, with 10 bases between. This CDR3 region has 16 residues. Germline V lookup: CDR1 MNHEY, CDR2 SVGAGI. The CDR3 sequence is CASSYSAGRSNQPQHF. The CDR3 nucleotides read TGTGCCAGCAGTTACTCGGCAGGGCGCAGCAATCAGCCCCAGCATTTT.

The chain couples TRBV27 to TRBJ2-3; TRBD2 agrees at 7 bases. Germline trimming cut 5 bases from V and 8 bases from J; bases unmatched to any gene: 4. The CDR3 totals 12 residues. Germline loops: CDR1 MNHEY, CDR2 SMNVEV (reference sequence). This CDR3 reads CASSNLAGTQYF. The CDR3 region has the DNA TGTGCCAGCAGTAACTTAGCGGGTACGCAGTATTTT.

J is TRBJ2-3 and V is TRBV2; D possibly corresponds to TRBD1 (6 bases). CDR1 SNHLY and CDR2 FYNNEI come from the germline V gene. This CDR3 comprises 13 residues. The V and J ends lost 6 bases and 2 bases respectively, with 9 bases between them. In nucleotides, the CDR3 is TGTGCCAGCAGGGGACACTTCACAGATACGCAGTATTTT. It translates to CASRGHFTDTQYF.

The chain carries TRBV5-1 and TRBJ2-5; TRBD2 agrees at 10 bases. The CDR3 spans 15 residues. Germline V gives CDR1 SGHRS, CDR2 YFSETQ. V gave up 7 bases and J gave up 0 bases; unmatched junction bases: 6. The CDR3 is CASCLLAGHQETQYF. CDR3 nucleotide sequence: TGCGCCAGCTGCCTACTAGCGGGGCACCAAGAGACCCAGTACTTC.

The rearrangement joins TRBV6-1 to TRBJ1-2; D unclear. Between the trimmed V and J ends, which lost 3 bases and 5 bases, there was a span of 7 bases. Germline CDR1 MNHNS, CDR2 SASEGT. The CDR3 runs to 12 residues. The CDR3 is CASSDHGYGYTF. For the CDR3, the DNA is TGTGCCAGCAGTGACCACGGGTATGGCTACACCTTC.